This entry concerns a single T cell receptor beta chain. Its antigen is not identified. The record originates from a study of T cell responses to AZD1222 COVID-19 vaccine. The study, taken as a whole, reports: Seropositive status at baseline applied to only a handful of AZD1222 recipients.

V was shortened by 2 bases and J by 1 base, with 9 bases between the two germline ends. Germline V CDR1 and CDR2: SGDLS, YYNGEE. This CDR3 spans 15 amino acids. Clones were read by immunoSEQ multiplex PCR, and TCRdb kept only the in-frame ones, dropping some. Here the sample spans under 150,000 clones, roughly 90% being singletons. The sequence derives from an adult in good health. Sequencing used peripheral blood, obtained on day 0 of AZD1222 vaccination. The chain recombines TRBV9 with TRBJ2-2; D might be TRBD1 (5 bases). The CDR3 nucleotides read TGTGCCAGCAGCGTGGAACAGGTGAACACCGGGGAGCTGTTTTTT. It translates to CASSVEQVNTGELFF.